This T cell receptor (beta chain) was obtained from a study of a mutant IDH1 vaccine in newly diagnosed glioma. Study summary: Patients were given eight vaccinations, scheduled in weeks 1, 3, 5, 7, 11, 15, 19 and 23. Vaccinations were initiated 4-6 weeks following radiotherapy alone, or were given together with temozolomide cycles. Those enrolled had earlier been treated with radiotherapy, temozolomide, or both, mostly both. Study results and caveats: Patients mounted vaccine-induced immune responses in 93.3% of cases.

As for time point: week 11, during vaccination. Vaccinated patients received 300 ug of mutant IDH1 20-mer peptide per dose, with topical imiquimod. Comments on this clone: What it binds is not known. Additional DNA sequences in this sample encode the identical CDR3.

Clones were sequenced by immunoSEQ multiplex PCR, and TCRdb holds only the in-frame ones, with some missing. The sample includes 31,000 or so clones, around 80% seen only once; the top ten take roughly a quarter. Per the germline V gene, CDR1 is LGHNA and CDR2 is YSLEER. The V and J ends lost 1 base and 5 bases respectively, with 7 bases between them. There are 13 residues in the CDR3. The sample here was PBMCs, taken from a glioma patient whose treatment included an IDH1 peptide vaccine. The TCR comes from a man under 40 with glioma. J is TRBJ2-3 and V is TRBV4-3; D remains unclear. CDR3 region: CASSQVGRDTQYF. CDR3 nucleotides: TGCGCCAGCAGCCAAGTCGGTCGAGATACGCAGTATTTT.